These 14 T cell receptor beta chains share one sample of origin, sequenced in a study of cytomegalovirus exposure and HLA in healthy donors. The PCR had 60 Vbeta and 13 Jbeta primers. The assay was immunoSEQ multiplex PCR, and TCRdb's table has in-frame clones only and misses some. The sample has about 130,000 clones, 81% seen once. The sample taken for sequencing was PBMCs. The source of these receptors is a man between 18 and 35 years old in good health and CMV-seronegative.

The gene calls are TRBV12-5 and TRBJ2-7; D unresolved. Trimming removed 1 base from V and 3 bases from J, with 10 bases in between. Germline lookup yields CDR1 LGHNT and CDR2 FRNRAP. This CDR3 is 14 amino acids long. The CDR3 reads CASGLGPRSYEQYF. CDR3 coding DNA: TGTGCTAGTGGTTTGGGGCCAAGAAGCTACGAGCAGTACTTC. Supplemented by reference TRBV12-5 and TRBJ2-7, the full variable domain reads DARVTQTPRHKVTEMGQEVTMRCQPILGHNTVFWYRQTMMQGLELLAYFRNRAPLDDSGMPKDRFSAEMPDATLATLKIQPSEPRDSAVYFCASGLGPRSYEQYFGPGTRLTVT.

This CDR3 reads CASSFWGGDTQYF. CDR3 bases: TGTGCCAGCAGCTTCTGGGGGGGAGATACGCAGTATTTT. V and J are TRBV13 and TRBJ2-3, with 7 bases aligning to TRBD2. The V and J ends lost 3 bases and 5 bases, in that order; junction bases with no gene match: 2. Germline loops: CDR1 PRHDT, CDR2 FYEKMQ (reference sequence). There are 13 residues in the CDR3.

The chain has TRBV29-1 and TRBJ1-2, with TRBD1 identical over 9 bases. J gave up 6 bases and V 3 bases, and 14 bases lay outside the gene matches. CDR3 length: 16 residues. Per germline, CDR1 SQVTM and CDR2 ANQGSEA. The CDR3 loop reads CSVDLVQGAKYDGYTF. Written as DNA, the CDR3 is TGCAGCGTTGACCTAGTACAGGGGGCAAAGTATGATGGCTACACCTTC.

The J gene is TRBJ1-3, the V gene TRBV4-2; no clear D gene. The CDR3 contains 16 residues. V lost 1 base and J lost 1, with 11 bases in between. Germline V lookup: CDR1 LGHNA, CDR2 YNFKEQ. The CDR3 is CASSQGTANSGNTIYF. The CDR3 bases are TGTGCCAGCAGCCAAGGGACTGCCAATTCTGGAAACACCATATATTTT.

The CDR3 DNA follows: TGTGCCAGCAGCTTAGTGGCGGGAGAAAAACTGTTTTTT. Amino acid sequence: CASSLVAGEKLFF. This chain joins TRBV7-2 and TRBJ1-4; no clear D. Germline V gene lookup returns CDR1 SGHTA and CDR2 FQGNSA. V was shortened by 1 base and J by 8 bases, with 8 bases between the two germline ends. CDR3 length equals 13 residues.

The chain couples TRBV6-6 to TRBJ1-1, with D uncertain. The CDR3 sequence is 13 residues long. Per the germline V gene, CDR1 is MNHNY and CDR2 is SVGAGI (reference sequence). The V gene lost 11 bases and the J gene lost 0 bases, with 13 bases spanning the gap. In DNA, the CDR3 is TGTGCCTTGAGGCGGGGTATGAACACTGAAGCTTTCTTT. As protein: CALRRGMNTEAFF.

The J gene is TRBJ2-6, the V gene TRBV10-3; D not resolved. Germline V gene data show CDR1 as ENHRY and CDR2 as SYGVKD. The CDR3 sequence is 14 residues long. V lost 6 bases and J lost 2, with 8 bases in between. CDR3 bases: TGTGCCATCAGAAGCACCGCTGGGGCCAACGTCCTGACTTTC. Translating it yields CAIRSTAGANVLTF.

The V gene is TRBV6-1, the J gene TRBJ1-2, with TRBD1 as a possible D gene (6 bases). Trimming left V 8 bases short and J 7 bases short, with 17 bases between. This CDR3 contains 13 residues. Germline loops: CDR1 MNHNS, CDR2 SASEGT. In DNA form, the CDR3 reads TGTGCCAGCTCCTCGACAGGTTATACTGGCTACACCTTC. Translation gives CASSSTGYTGYTF.

This sequence joins TRBV27 and TRBJ1-2; TRBD1 matches 7 bases. This CDR3 contains 18 residues. Unmatched junction bases numbered 18, after V lost 3 bases and J lost 5 bases. The V gene's germline CDR1 is MNHEY and CDR2 SMNVEV (reference sequence). DNA for the CDR3: TGTGCCAGCAGTTTTATCGACTGGCCGGGACAGATCCCGTATGGCTACACCTTC. Its protein product is CASSFIDWPGQIPYGYTF.

The chain is built from TRBV7-8 and TRBJ1-4, with D unclear. Deletions cut 1 base from V and 6 bases from J, with 12 bases between. CDR1 and CDR2 from the germline V gene are SGHVS and FQNEAQ. The CDR3 has 15 residues. The CDR3 sequence is CASSLGLAADEKLFF. CDR3 DNA: TGTGCCAGCAGCTTAGGTCTGGCGGCGGATGAAAAACTGTTTTTT.

The chain recombines TRBV6-1 with TRBJ2-3, with 10 bases identical to TRBD1. The germline gives CDR1 MNHNS, CDR2 SASEGT. V gave up 4 bases and J gave up 3 bases; unmatched junction bases: 16. This CDR3 comprises 19 residues. The CDR3 DNA is TGTGCCAGCAGTGTCTTTTTGCTTCCGGGACAGGGGACGACAGATACGCAGTATTTT. Translated: CASSVFLLPGQGTTDTQYF.

This rearrangement joins TRBV14 to TRBJ2-4, with D maybe TRBD2 (5 bases). There are 14 residues in the CDR3. Trimming cost V 6 bases and J 9 bases, with 18 bases left between them. Germline loops: CDR1 SGHDN, CDR2 FVKESK. The CDR3 nucleotides read TGTGCCAGCAGTGGCGCAGTAGATGGAGGCATTCAGTACTTC. This gives the protein CASSGAVDGGIQYF.

This clone appeared a single time. V is TRBV6-6 and J is TRBJ1-2; no reliable D call. With 2 bases removed from V and 2 bases from J, the gap between germline ends came to 12 bases. The CDR3 is 15 residues long. Per the germline V gene, CDR1 is MNHNY and CDR2 is SVGAGI (reference sequence). The CDR3 region is CASSYPAGPNYGYTF. The CDR3 DNA reads TGTGCCAGCAGTTACCCAGCAGGCCCAAACTATGGCTACACCTTC.

The chain links TRBV9 to TRBJ1-2; 7 bases line up with TRBD1. Trimming took 4 bases from V and 1 from J; bases not matched to a gene: 10. Germline V lookup: CDR1 SGDLS, CDR2 YYNGEE. This CDR3 spans 16 amino acids. The CDR3 region is CASSKTRDRGNYGYTF. The CDR3, as DNA: TGTGCCAGCAGCAAGACCCGGGACAGAGGTAACTATGGCTACACCTTC.